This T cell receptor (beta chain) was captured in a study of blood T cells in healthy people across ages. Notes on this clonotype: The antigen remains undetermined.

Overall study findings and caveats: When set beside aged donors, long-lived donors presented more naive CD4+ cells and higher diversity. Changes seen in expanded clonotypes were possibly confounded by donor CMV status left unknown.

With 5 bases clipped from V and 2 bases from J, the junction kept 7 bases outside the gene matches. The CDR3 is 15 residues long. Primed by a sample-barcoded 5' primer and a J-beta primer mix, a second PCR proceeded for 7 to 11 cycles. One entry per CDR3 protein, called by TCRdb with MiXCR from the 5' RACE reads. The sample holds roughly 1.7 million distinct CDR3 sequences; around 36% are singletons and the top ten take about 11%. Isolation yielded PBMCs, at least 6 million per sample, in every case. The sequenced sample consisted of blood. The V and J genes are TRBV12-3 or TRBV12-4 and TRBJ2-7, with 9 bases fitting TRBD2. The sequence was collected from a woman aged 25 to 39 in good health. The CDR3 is CASSDASGKTYEQYF. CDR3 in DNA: TGTGCCAGCAGTGACGCTAGCGGGAAGACCTACGAGCAGTACTTC.